This T cell receptor beta chain was observed in a study of OX40 agonist ivuxolimab in advanced cancers. Method: immunoSEQ multiplex PCR; TCRdb's copy keeps in-frame clones and lacks some. Seen here are about 40,000 clones, over 75% observed once, and the top ten hold under 5.5%. No patient had autoimmune disease or received systemic immunosuppression. Per germline, CDR1 SEHNR and CDR2 FQNEAQ (reference sequence). The CDR3 runs to 14 residues. The V gene lost 1 base and the J gene lost 4 bases, with 11 bases spanning the gap. Points on this clone: The antigen remains undetermined.

General study findings and limits: Clonal expansion was seen in CD4+ and CD8+ blood T cells by week 6 at 0.1 to 3.0 mg/kg. Antigen specificity remained undetermined for the expanded peripheral T cells.

This receptor was taken from an adult with an advanced solid tumor such as melanoma, head and neck, liver or kidney cancer. The gene calls are TRBV7-9 and TRBJ2-7; D possibly uses TRBD1 or TRBD2 (5 bases each). The sequencing here drew on CD4+ or CD8+ T cells sorted from blood, taken in a trial of the OX40 agonist ivuxolimab. CDR3 residues: CASSLDGGGYEQYF. CDR3 DNA: TGTGCCAGCAGCTTAGATGGTGGGGGATACGAGCAGTACTTC. Full variable domain (outside the CDR3, taken from reference TRBV7-9 and TRBJ2-7): DTGVSQNPRHKITKRGQNVTFRCDPISEHNRLYWYRQTLGQGPEFLTYFQNEAQLEKSRLLSDRFSAERPKGSFSTLEIQRTEQGDSAMYLCASSLDGGGYEQYFGPGTRLTVT.